Sequencing of this TCR beta chain was carried out in a study of cytomegalovirus exposure and HLA in healthy donors. PCR amplification relied on 60 Vbeta primers (plus 13 Jbeta primers). Generated by immunoSEQ multiplex PCR, the TCRdb table keeps only in-frame clones and is missing some. The sample lists roughly 120,000 clones, about 82% occurring once. General observations from the study: TCR beta sequences reportedly predicted most subjects' HLA-A and HLA-B alleles accurately. Within an earlier analysis, most TCR beta V segments proved productive either about 90% or about 30% of the time. Analysis was carried out at a later point, and it linked a missense DCLRE1C variant to TCR beta V- and J-gene trimming. In all likelihood, a cluster of highly shared sequence variants was a sequencing artifact.

Germline loops: CDR1 SGHTA, CDR2 FQGNSA. V lost 1 base to trimming and J lost 3 bases, with 9 bases between them. The CDR3 covers 14 residues. With respect to this clone: Its specificity is unknown.

The specimen sequenced was PBMCs. The V and J genes are TRBV7-2 and TRBJ1-1; D ambiguous. This clonotype was sampled from a man aged 30 to 39 in good health and CMV-seronegative. The CDR3 nucleotides are TGTGCCAGCAGCTTAGGGGGAGAGGACACTGAAGCTTTCTTT. This encodes CASSLGGEDTEAFF.